The clone carrying this T cell receptor beta chain was seen a few times. What it recognizes is unknown. In building TCR beta libraries, iRepertoire HTBI primers were used together with Arm-PCR of CDR3 regions. TCRdb ran MiXCR on the multiplex PCR reads and lists one entry per CDR3 protein. The sample holds approximately 400,000 distinct CDR3 sequences, around 24% seen once. CDR1 is MNHGY and CDR2 is SVAAGI in the germline V gene. V shed 3 bases and J 1 base; nucleotides not matched to a gene: 13. This CDR3 is built from 18 residues. Time point here: persistent/refractory GD, antithyroid drugs over 5 years with positive TRAb. Isolated PBMC RNA provided the starting material for the TCR library. Patients came through an endocrinology department, and that department was in Xi'an, China. A blood draw put approximately 9 milliliters of peripheral blood into EDTA tubes. This entry is derived from a study of regulatory T cells in long-lasting Graves disease.

Study-level findings and limits: When disease was persistent, TRBV28, TRBJ1-2 and TRBJ2-5 were the favored segments. Newly diagnosed Graves' patients had higher TCR diversity than persistent ones.

The gene calls are TRBV6-9 and TRBJ2-5; 8 bases match TRBD1. The starting material was peripheral blood mononuclear cells (PBMCs), obtained when the disease was refractory, from a patient treated with antithyroid drugs. The receptor was isolated from a female donor with Graves disease. CDR3 in amino acids: CASSYSPRTGLSQETQYF. The CDR3 DNA follows: TGTGCCAGCAGTTACTCCCCTCGGACAGGGCTTTCCCAAGAGACCCAGTACTTC.